The following is a TCR beta chain sequence with its context. The data are from a study of response to subunit inactivated influenza vaccine. CDR3 length: 15 amino acids. V dropped 6 bases and J dropped 5; count of bases not matched to a gene: 8. TCRdb passed the RT-PCR reads through MiXCR, listing each CDR3 protein once. The sample has about 570,000 distinct CDR3 sequences; 11% are singletons. Separately, the same data were catalogued under a study of T cells expressing NK-cell markers. As reported in that work: TCR beta cDNA was generated via 5'RACE template switching incorporating UMIs. Beta-chain profiling covered CD3+CD56+NKG2C+, CD3+CD56+NKG2C- and CD3+CD56-NKG2C+ sorted subsets. Eight donors were sequenced, seven testing HCMV-seropositive and one testing seronegative. Of CD8+ T cells, 1.0-7.0% belonged to dominant NKG2C+ clonotypes in five to seven donors.

The sample was PBMCs from blood, taken on the day of vaccination. The rearrangement joins TRBV12-3 or TRBV12-4 to TRBJ2-1; TRBD2 matches 9 bases. The clonotype comes from a man aged 50-59 years who received an inactivated influenza vaccine. CDR3 residues: CASRSRLAVNNEQFF. CDR3 DNA: TGTGCCAGCAGATCACGACTAGCGGTAAACAATGAGCAGTTCTTC.